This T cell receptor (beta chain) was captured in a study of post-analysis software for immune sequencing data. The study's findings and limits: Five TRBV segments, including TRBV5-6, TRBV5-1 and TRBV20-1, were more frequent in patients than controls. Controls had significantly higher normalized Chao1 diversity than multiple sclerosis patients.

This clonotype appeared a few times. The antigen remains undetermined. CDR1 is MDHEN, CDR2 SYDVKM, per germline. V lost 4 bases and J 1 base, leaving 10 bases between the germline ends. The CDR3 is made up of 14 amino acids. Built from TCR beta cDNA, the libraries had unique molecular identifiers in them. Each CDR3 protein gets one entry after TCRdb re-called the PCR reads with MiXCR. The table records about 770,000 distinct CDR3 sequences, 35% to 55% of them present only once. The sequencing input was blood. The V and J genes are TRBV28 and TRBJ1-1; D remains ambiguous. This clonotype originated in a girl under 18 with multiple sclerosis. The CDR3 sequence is CASSSAVPNTEAFF. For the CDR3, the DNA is TGTGCCAGCAGTTCCGCAGTGCCGAACACTGAAGCTTTCTTT.